What follows are 19 T cell receptor beta chains derived from one specimen sequenced in a study of blood T cell repertoires in COVID-19. Sequencing was performed with immunoSEQ multiplex PCR; in TCRdb, only in-frame clones are kept and a portion is missing. Among a few hundred thousand clones listed, 85% to 90% were seen once. Specimen: peripheral blood. The receptors originated from a man between 60 and 75 years old with acute or convalescent COVID-19.

The chain combines TRBV5-8 with TRBJ1-4, with 8 positions matching TRBD1. Germline-derived CDR1 and CDR2 are SGHTS and YDEGEE. The CDR3 spans 15 residues. After removal of 3 bases from V and 8 bases from J, the junction contained 9 bases not matched to a gene. Here the CDR3 reads CASSSQGAGEEKLFF. CDR3 bases: TGTGCCAGCAGCTCGCAGGGGGCCGGAGAGGAAAAACTGTTTTTT.

The genes are TRBV12-3 or TRBV12-4 and TRBJ2-7; D is perhaps TRBD2 (5 bases). The CDR3 has 13 amino acids. The V end lost 4 bases, the J end lost 2 bases, and 9 bases lay between the germline ends. CDR3 in amino acids: CASSSGIAYEQYF. As DNA, the CDR3 is TGTGCCAGCAGTTCGGGGATCGCCTACGAGCAGTACTTC.

This clone is a singleton in its sample. The chain recombines TRBV6-5 with TRBJ2-7; the D is unclear. Germline V gives CDR1 MNHEY, CDR2 SVGAGI. V gave up 5 bases and J gave up 4 bases, with 12 bases separating them. The CDR3 spans 13 residues. The CDR3 loop reads CASSLGSWYEQYF. CDR3 in DNA: TGTGCCAGCAGTCTCGGGTCTTGGTACGAGCAGTACTTC.

The chain joins TRBV27 to TRBJ1-6, with 11 bases that match TRBD1. The trim removed 3 bases at V and 9 bases at J, leaving 7 bases unmatched. The CDR3 spans 16 residues. Germline V gene lookup returns CDR1 MNHEY and CDR2 SMNVEV (reference sequence). For the CDR3, the DNA is TGTGCCAGCAGTTTCTTCGGGACAGGGGGGCGTTCACCCCTCCACTTT. Translated: CASSFFGTGGRSPLHF.

V and J are TRBV6-4 and TRBJ1-2; 7 bases match TRBD1. V gave up 2 bases and J gave up 7 bases; unmatched junction bases: 7. This CDR3 has 14 amino acids. The V gene's germline CDR1 is MRHNA and CDR2 SNTAGT. For the CDR3, the DNA is TGTGCCAGCAGTGACGGTGGAGGGGGCAGTGGCTACACCTTC. It translates to CASSDGGGGSGYTF.

V is TRBV6-2 or TRBV6-3 and J is TRBJ2-7, with 7 positions matching TRBD2. V was clipped by 5 bases and J by 3 bases; unmatched bases: 13. Looked up from germline, CDR1 is MNHEY and CDR2 is SVGEGT. The CDR3 totals 16 residues. CDR3 nucleotide sequence: TGTGCCAGCAGTCGACTCGGGACTAAATCCGGCTACGAGCAGTACTTC. This gives the protein CASSRLGTKSGYEQYF.

The rearrangement joins TRBV28 to TRBJ1-5; TRBD1 is a possible D gene (6 bases). This CDR3 is 18 amino acids long. V was cut by 2 bases and J by 5 bases, with 22 bases left in between. CDR1 is MDHEN, CDR2 SYDVKM, per germline. The CDR3 DNA reads TGTGCCAGCAGTTTACCGTCAGAACCGGGACACTTGTATCAGCCCCAGCATTTT. Protein: CASSLPSEPGHLYQPQHF.

CDR3 bases: TGTGCCAGCAGCTACTCCGGGACAGGAAAAATCCAAGAGACCCAGTACTTC. As protein: CASSYSGTGKIQETQYF. The gene calls are TRBV7-8 and TRBJ2-5, with TRBD1 matching 8 bases. From germline, CDR1 is SGHVS and CDR2 FQNEAQ. The CDR3 runs to 17 residues. V shed 4 bases and J 1 base; nucleotides not matched to a gene: 11.

The chain is built from TRBV6-1 and TRBJ2-6; D is unresolved. The CDR3 loop spans 17 amino acids. CDR1 is MNHNS and CDR2 is SASEGT in the germline V gene. The V and J ends lost 3 bases and 2 bases respectively, with 14 bases between them. The CDR3 sequence is CASSERSRSPGANVLTF. DNA of the CDR3: TGTGCCAGCAGTGAGAGGTCGCGTTCGCCTGGGGCCAACGTCCTGACTTTC.

The V and J genes are TRBV5-1 and TRBJ2-4, with TRBD2 matching over 15 bases. Looked up from germline, CDR1 is SGHRS and CDR2 is YFSETQ. The trim removed 4 bases at V and 5 bases at J, leaving 4 bases unmatched. This CDR3 has 16 amino acids. The CDR3 sequence is CASSIGTSGGQNIQYF. The CDR3 DNA sequence: TGCGCCAGCAGCATAGGGACTAGCGGGGGGCAAAACATTCAGTACTTC.

The chain carries TRBV6-6 and TRBJ1-4; D remains ambiguous. The germline CDR1 and CDR2 sequences are MNHNY and SVGAGI (reference sequence). The CDR3 length is 15 residues. Trimming removed 4 bases from V and 8 bases from J, with 17 bases in between. DNA of the CDR3: TGTGCCAGCAGTTTAAGTCTGGAGGTCTGGGAAAAACTGTTTTTT. Amino acids: CASSLSLEVWEKLFF.

This clone occurred once. The chain couples TRBV6-4 to TRBJ1-5; TRBD1 agrees at 11 bases. V trimming: 2 bases; J trimming: 0 bases; junction bases outside the gene matches: 15. The CDR3 is 21 amino acids. Germline V lookup: CDR1 MRHNA, CDR2 SNTAGT. The CDR3 spells CASSDVAPGQGVAYSNQPQHF. CDR3 coding DNA: TGTGCCAGCAGTGACGTTGCTCCGGGACAGGGGGTCGCCTATAGCAATCAGCCCCAGCATTTT.

V is TRBV29-1 and J is TRBJ1-1; 8 nucleotides match TRBD1. CDR3 length equals 12 residues. CDR1 is SQVTM, CDR2 ANQGSEA, per germline. J gave up 5 bases and V 7 bases, and 6 bases lay outside the gene matches. The CDR3 region is CSADRGETEAFF. The CDR3 coding sequence is TGCAGCGCCGACAGGGGAGAGACTGAAGCTTTCTTT.

The DNA for the CDR3 is TGTGCCAGCAGCTTAGAGGGACAGGGGGATGGCTACACCTTC. Amino acids: CASSLEGQGDGYTF. The chain combines TRBV7-2 with TRBJ1-2, with TRBD1 matching over 11 bases. Germline V gene lookup returns CDR1 SGHTA and CDR2 FQGNSA. The trim removed 1 base at V and 6 bases at J, leaving 1 base unmatched. The CDR3 contains 14 residues.

This clone was found a few times. V and J are TRBV13 and TRBJ1-5, with no clear D. V shed 0 bases and J shed 6 bases, with 9 bases lying between them. The CDR3 is 14 amino acids. From germline, CDR1 is PRHDT and CDR2 FYEKMQ (reference sequence). CDR3 region: CASSLGRRSQPQHF. CDR3 sequence (DNA): TGTGCCAGCAGCTTAGGGAGGAGGTCTCAGCCCCAGCATTTT.

The chain combines TRBV4-3 with TRBJ1-5; 9 bases agree with TRBD1. In germline, CDR1 is LGHNA, CDR2 YSLEER. V lost 3 bases and J lost 1; bases outside the gene matches: 4. This CDR3 is built from 16 residues. In DNA, the CDR3 is TGCGCCAGCAGCCAGGTGACAGGGGGGAGCAATCAGCCCCAGCATTTT. This codes for CASSQVTGGSNQPQHF.

The V and J genes are TRBV15 and TRBJ1-1; 8 bases match TRBD1. Germline CDR1 reads LNHNV; CDR2 reads YYDKDF (reference sequence). Trimming at V came to 3 bases and at J to 1 base, leaving 10 bases not matched to a gene. The CDR3 length is 17 residues. CDR3 DNA: TGTGCCACCAGCAGGGGGCGGGACAGGACCCGGAACACTGAAGCTTTCTTT. It codes for CATSRGRDRTRNTEAFF. The variable domain in full, with the rest retrieved from reference TRBV15 and TRBJ1-1, is DAMVIQNPRYQVTQFGKPVTLSCSQTLNHNVMYWYQQKSSQAPKLLFHYYDKDFNNEADTPDNFQSRRPNTSFCFLDIRSPGLGDTAMYLCATSRGRDRTRNTEAFFGQGTRLTVV.

The CDR3 reads CASRPPGAPGKLFF. The CDR3 nucleotides read TGTGCCAGCAGGCCGCCAGGCGCCCCTGGAAAACTGTTTTTT. This chain links TRBV28 with TRBJ1-4; D is ambiguous. V shed 6 bases and J shed 10 bases, with 18 bases lying between them. This CDR3 is built from 14 residues. Germline V gene sequence: CDR1 MDHEN, CDR2 SYDVKM. Based on the CDR3 plus reference TRBV28 and TRBJ1-4, the full variable domain is DVKVTQSSRYLVKRTGEKVFLECVQDMDHENMFWYRQDPGLGLRLIYFSYDVKMKEKGDIPEGYSVSREKKERFSLILESASTNQTSMYLCASRPPGAPGKLFFGSGTQLSVL.

V and J are TRBV5-5 and TRBJ2-7, with 7 bases lining up with TRBD1. The germline gives CDR1 SGHKS, CDR2 YYEKEE (reference sequence). The V gene end was trimmed by 4 bases and the J gene end by 2 bases; junction bases not matched to a gene: 6. The CDR3 has 14 residues. CDR3 DNA: TGTGCCAGCAGCCCCTGGACAGGCGCCTACGAGCAGTACTTC. Translation: CASSPWTGAYEQYF.